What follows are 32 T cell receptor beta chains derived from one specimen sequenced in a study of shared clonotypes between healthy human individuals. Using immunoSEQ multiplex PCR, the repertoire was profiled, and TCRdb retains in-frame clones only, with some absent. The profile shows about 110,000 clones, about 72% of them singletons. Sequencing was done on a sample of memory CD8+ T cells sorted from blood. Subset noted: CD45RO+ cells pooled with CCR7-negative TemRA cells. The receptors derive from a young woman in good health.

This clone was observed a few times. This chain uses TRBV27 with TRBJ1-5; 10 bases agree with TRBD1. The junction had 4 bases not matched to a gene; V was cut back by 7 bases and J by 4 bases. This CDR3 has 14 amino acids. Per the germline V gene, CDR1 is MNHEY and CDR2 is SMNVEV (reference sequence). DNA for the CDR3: TGTGCCAGCAAGACAGGGGGCTCTAATCAGCCCCAGCATTTT. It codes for CASKTGGSNQPQHF.

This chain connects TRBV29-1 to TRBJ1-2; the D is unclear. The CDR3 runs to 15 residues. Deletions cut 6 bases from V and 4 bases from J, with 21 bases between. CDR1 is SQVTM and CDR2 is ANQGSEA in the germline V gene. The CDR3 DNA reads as TGCAGCGTGTTGGTAGGGAATTCGTTACTCTATGGCTACACCTTC. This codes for CSVLVGNSLLYGYTF.

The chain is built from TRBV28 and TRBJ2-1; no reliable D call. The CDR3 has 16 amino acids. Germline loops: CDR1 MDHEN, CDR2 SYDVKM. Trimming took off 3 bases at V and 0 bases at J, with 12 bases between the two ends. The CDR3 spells CASSFVVESSYNEQFF. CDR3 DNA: TGTGCCAGCAGTTTTGTTGTGGAGAGCTCCTACAATGAGCAGTTCTTC.

The DNA of the CDR3 is TGTGCCAGCAGGGAGATGGTTTCAGGAAACACCATATATTTT. Translating it yields CASREMVSGNTIYF. This rearrangement joins TRBV19 to TRBJ1-3, with D possibly matching TRBD1 (5 bases). This CDR3 has 14 residues. Per the germline V gene, CDR1 is LNHDA and CDR2 is SQIVND (reference sequence). The V end was cut by 9 bases, the J end by 4 bases, with 16 bases between.

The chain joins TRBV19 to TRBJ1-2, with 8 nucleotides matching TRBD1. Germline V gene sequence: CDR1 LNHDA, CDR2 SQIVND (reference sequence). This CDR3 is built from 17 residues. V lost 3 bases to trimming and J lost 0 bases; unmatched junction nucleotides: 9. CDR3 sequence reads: CASSIYSGQGANYGYTF. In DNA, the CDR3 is TGTGCCAGTAGTATTTATTCAGGACAGGGAGCTAACTATGGCTACACCTTC.

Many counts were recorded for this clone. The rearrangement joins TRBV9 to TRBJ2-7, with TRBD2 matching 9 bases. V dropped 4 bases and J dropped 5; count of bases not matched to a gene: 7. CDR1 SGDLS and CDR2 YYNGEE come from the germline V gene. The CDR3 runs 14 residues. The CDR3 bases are TGTGCCAGCAGCTCCAGCGGGAGGCTCGACGAGCAGTACTTC. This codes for CASSSSGRLDEQYF. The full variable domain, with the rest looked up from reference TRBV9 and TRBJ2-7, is DSGVTQTPKHLITATGQRVTLRCSPRSGDLSVYWYQQSLDQGLQFLIQYYNGEERAKGNILERFSAQQFPDLHSELNLSSLELGDSALYFCASSSSGRLDEQYFGPGTRLTVT.

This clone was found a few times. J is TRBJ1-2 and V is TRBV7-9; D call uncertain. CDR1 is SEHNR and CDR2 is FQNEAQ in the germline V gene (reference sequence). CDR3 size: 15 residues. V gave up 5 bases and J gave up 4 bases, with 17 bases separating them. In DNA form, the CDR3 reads TGTGCCAGCAGCGTCAGGCTCCAGGATGGCTATGGCTACACCTTC. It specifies CASSVRLQDGYGYTF.

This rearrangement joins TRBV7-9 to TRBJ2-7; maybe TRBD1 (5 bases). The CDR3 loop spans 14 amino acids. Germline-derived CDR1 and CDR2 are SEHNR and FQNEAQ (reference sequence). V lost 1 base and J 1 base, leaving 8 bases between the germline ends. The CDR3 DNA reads TGTGCCAGCAGCTTAGTTGACAGATCCTACGAGCAGTACTTC. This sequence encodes CASSLVDRSYEQYF.

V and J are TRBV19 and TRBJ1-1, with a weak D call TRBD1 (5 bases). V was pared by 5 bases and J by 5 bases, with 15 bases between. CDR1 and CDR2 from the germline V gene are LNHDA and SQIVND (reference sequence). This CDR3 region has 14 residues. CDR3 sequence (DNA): TGTGCCAGTAGTCCGGGACGGCTGAGAACTGAAGCTTTCTTT. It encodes CASSPGRLRTEAFF.

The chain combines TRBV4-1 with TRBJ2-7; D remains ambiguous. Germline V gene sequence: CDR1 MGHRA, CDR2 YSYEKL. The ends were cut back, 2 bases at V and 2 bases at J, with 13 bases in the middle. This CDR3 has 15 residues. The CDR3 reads CASSQWVALTYEQYF. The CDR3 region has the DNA TGCGCCAGCAGCCAATGGGTCGCTTTAACCTACGAGCAGTACTTC.

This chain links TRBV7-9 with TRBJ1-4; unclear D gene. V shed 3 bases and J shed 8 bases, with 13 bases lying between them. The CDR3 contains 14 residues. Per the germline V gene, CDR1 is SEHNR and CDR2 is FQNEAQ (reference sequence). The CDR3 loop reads CASSFREGVEKLFF. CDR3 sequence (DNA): TGTGCCAGCAGCTTCAGAGAGGGAGTAGAAAAACTGTTTTTT.

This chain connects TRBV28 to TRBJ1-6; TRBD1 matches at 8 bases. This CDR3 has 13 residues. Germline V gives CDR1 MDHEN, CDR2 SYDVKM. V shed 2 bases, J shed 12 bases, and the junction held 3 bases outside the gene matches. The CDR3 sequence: CASSLDTGGPLHF. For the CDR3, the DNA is TGTGCCAGCAGTTTAGACACAGGGGGACCCCTCCACTTT.

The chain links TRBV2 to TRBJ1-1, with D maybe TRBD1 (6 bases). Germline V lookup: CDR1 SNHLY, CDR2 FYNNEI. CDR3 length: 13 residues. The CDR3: CAAGEIGWTEAFF. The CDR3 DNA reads TGTGCAGCAGGGGAGATTGGCTGGACTGAAGCTTTCTTT.

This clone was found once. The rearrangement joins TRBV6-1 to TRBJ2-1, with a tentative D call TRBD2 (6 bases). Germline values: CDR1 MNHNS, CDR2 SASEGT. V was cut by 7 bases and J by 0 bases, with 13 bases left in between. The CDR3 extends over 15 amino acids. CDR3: CASTLAEHSYNEQFF. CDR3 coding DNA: TGTGCCAGCACCTTAGCGGAGCACTCCTACAATGAGCAGTTCTTC.

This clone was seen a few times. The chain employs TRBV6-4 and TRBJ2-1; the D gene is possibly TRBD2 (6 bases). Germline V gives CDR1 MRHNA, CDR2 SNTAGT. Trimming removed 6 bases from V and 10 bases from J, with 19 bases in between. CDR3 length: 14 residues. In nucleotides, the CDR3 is TGTGCCAGCAGACCGAACCCGGAGGGTTTGGAGCAGTTCTTC. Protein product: CASRPNPEGLEQFF.

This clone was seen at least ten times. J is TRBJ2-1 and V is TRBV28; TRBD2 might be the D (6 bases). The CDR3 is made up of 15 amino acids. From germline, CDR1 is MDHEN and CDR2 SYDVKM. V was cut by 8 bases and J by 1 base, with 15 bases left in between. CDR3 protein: CASAPGESSYNEQFF. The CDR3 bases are TGTGCCAGCGCTCCGGGAGAGTCTTCCTACAATGAGCAGTTCTTC.

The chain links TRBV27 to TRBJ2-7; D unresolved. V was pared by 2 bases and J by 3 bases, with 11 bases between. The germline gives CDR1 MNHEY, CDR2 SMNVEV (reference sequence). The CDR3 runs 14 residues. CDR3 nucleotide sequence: TGTGCCAGCAGTTTAGGCGCCCGAAGCTACGAGCAGTACTTC. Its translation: CASSLGARSYEQYF.

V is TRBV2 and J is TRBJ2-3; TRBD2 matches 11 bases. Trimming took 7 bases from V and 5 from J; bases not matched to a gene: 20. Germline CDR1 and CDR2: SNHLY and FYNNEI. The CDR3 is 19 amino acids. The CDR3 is CASTYLGVAGGPVVDTQYF. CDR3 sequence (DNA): TGTGCCAGCACCTATTTAGGTGTAGCGGGAGGGCCCGTGGTAGATACGCAGTATTTT.

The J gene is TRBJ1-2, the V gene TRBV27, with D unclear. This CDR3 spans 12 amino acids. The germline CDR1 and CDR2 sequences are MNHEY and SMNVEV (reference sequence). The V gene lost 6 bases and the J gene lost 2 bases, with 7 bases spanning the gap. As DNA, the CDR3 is TGTGCCAGCAGGGAATCCAACTATGGCTACACCTTC. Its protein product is CASRESNYGYTF.

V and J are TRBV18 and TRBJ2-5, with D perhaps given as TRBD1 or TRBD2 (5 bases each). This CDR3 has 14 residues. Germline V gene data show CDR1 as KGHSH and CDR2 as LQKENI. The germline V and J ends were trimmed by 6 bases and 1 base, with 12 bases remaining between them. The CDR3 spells CASSPGTAQETQYF. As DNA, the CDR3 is TGTGCCAGCTCCCCTGGGACGGCCCAAGAGACCCAGTACTTC.

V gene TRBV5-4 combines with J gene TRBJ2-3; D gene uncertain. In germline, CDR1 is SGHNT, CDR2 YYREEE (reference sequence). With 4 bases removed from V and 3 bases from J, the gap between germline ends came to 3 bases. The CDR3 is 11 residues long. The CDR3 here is CASSTTDTQYF. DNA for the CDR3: TGTGCCAGCAGCACAACAGATACGCAGTATTTT.

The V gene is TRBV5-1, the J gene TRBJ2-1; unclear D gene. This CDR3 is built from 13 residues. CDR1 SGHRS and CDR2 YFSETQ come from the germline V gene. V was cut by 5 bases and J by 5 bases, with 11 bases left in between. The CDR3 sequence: CASRGLGNNEQFF. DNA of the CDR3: TGCGCCAGCAGAGGGCTAGGGAACAATGAGCAGTTCTTC.

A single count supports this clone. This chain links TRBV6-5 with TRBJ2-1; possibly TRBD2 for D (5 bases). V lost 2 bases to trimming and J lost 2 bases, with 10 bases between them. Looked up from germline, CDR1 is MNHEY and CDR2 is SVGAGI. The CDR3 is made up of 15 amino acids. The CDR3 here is CASSYGGLPYNEQFF. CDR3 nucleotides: TGTGCCAGCAGTTACGGCGGGCTACCCTACAATGAGCAGTTCTTC.

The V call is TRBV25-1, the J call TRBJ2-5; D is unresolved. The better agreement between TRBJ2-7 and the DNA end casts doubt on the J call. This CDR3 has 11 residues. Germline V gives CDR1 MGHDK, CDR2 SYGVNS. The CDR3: CASSGTYEQYF. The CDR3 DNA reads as TGTGCCAGCAGTGGAACCTACGAGCAGTACTTC.

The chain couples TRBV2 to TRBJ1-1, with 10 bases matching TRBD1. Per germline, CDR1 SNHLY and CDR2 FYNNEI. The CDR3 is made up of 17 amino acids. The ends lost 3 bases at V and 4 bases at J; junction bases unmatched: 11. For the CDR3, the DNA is TGTGCCAGCAGTGATTTTGGGACAGGGGTTTTCTTCACTGAAGCTTTCTTT. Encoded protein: CASSDFGTGVFFTEAFF.

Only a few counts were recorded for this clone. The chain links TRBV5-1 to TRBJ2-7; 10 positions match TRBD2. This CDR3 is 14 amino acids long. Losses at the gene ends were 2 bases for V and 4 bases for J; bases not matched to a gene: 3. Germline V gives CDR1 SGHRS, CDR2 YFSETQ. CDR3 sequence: CASSFGTSAYEQYF. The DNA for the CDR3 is TGCGCCAGCAGCTTCGGGACTAGCGCTTACGAGCAGTACTTC.

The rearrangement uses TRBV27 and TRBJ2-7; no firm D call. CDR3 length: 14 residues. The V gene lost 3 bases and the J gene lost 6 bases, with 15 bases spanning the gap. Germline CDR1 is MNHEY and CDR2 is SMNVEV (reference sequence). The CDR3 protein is CASSLASRTTEQYF. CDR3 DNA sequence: TGTGCCAGCAGTTTGGCGAGTCGCACCACCGAGCAGTACTTC.

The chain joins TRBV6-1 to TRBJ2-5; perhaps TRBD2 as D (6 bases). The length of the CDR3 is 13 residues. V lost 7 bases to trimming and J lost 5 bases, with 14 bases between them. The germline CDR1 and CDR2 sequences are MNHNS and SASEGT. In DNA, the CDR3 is TGTGCCAGCAAAGAAGGGACTGGGGAGACCCAGTACTTC. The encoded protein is CASKEGTGETQYF.

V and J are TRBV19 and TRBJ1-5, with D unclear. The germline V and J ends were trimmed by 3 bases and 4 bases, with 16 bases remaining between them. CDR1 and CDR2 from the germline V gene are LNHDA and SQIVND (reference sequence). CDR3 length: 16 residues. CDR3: CASSIDGQVTNQPQHF. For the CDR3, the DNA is TGTGCCAGTAGTATTGATGGGCAGGTAACGAATCAGCCCCAGCATTTT.

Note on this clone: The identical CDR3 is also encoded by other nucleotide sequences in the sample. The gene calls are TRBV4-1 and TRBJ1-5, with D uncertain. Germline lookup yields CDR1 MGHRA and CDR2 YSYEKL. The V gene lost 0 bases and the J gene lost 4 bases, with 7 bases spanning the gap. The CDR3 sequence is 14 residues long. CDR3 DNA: TGCGCCAGCAGCCAAGACGAGGGTAATCAGCCCCAGCATTTT. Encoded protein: CASSQDEGNQPQHF.

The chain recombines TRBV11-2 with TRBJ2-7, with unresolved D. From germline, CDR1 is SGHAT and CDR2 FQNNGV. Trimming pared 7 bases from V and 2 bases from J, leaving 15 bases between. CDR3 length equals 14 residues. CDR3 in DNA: TGTGCCAGCACTATCGGCGGACCCACCTACGAGCAGTACTTC. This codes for CASTIGGPTYEQYF.

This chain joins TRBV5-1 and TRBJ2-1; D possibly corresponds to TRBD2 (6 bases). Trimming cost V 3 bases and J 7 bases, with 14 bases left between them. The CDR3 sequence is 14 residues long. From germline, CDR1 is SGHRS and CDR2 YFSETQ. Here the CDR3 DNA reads TGCGCCAGCAGCTGGCTGGGGGGTTTGAATGAGCAGTTCTTC. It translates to CASSWLGGLNEQFF. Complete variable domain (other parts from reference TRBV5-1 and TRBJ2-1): KAGVTQTPRYLIKTRGQQVTLSCSPISGHRSVSWYQQTPGQGLQFLFEYFSETQRNKGNFPGRFSGRQFSNSRSEMNVSTLELGDSALYLCASSWLGGLNEQFFGPGTRLTVL.